This is a list of T cell receptor beta chains from one sample in a study of blood T cells in healthy people across ages. TCRdb analysed the 5' RACE reads with MiXCR anew, one entry per CDR3 protein. Among 800,000 to 1,000,000 distinct CDR3 sequences listed, approximately 49% were seen once. Sequenced sample: blood. The receptors originated from a man aged 25 to 45 in good health. Both conserved end residues are part of each CDR3. Fields, in order: V gene, clone size, D gene, J gene, CDR3 DNA, CDR3 protein. A D gene is named only where the DNA matches it firmly. Expanded clones get a size class; other rows say once, few or many, or leave the size out.

v_call: TRBV20-1
clone_size: few
d_call: .
j_call: TRBJ2-1
cdr3_nt: TGCAGTGCCCGCCCAGGGGGGGGGTACAATGAGCAGTTCTTC
cdr3_aa: CSARPGGGYNEQFF

v_call: TRBV24-1
clone_size: .
d_call: .
j_call: TRBJ2-5
cdr3_nt: TGTGCCACCAGCGACCGGACTCACGGAGAGACCCAGTACTTC
cdr3_aa: CATSDRTHGETQYF

v_call: TRBV24-1
clone_size: .
d_call: TRBD1
j_call: TRBJ2-1
cdr3_nt: TGTGCCACCAGTGATCGGGGACAGGGTCGGGACAATGAGCAGTTCTTC
cdr3_aa: CATSDRGQGRDNEQFF

v_call: TRBV18
clone_size: few
d_call: .
j_call: TRBJ1-5
cdr3_nt: TGTGCCAGCGCACCACCCGGTCAGCCCCAGCATTTT
cdr3_aa: CASAPPGQPQHF

v_call: TRBV12-3/TRBV12-4
clone_size: .
d_call: .
j_call: TRBJ1-2
cdr3_nt: TGTGCCAGCAGTTCCGGGAGTTCGGCAATGGGGGGCTACACCTTC
cdr3_aa: CASSSGSSAMGGYTF

v_call: TRBV25-1
clone_size: .
d_call: .
j_call: TRBJ2-7
cdr3_nt: TGTGCCAGCAGAAAGGACACCTCCTACGAGCAGTACTTC
cdr3_aa: CASRKDTSYEQYF

v_call: TRBV29-1
clone_size: few
d_call: .
j_call: TRBJ2-3
cdr3_nt: TGCAGCGTTGAAGATGAAGGACCCGAAACCACAGATACGCAGTATTTT
cdr3_aa: CSVEDEGPETTDTQYF

v_call: TRBV13
clone_size: .
d_call: .
j_call: TRBJ2-2
cdr3_nt: TGTGCCAGCAGAGCCAAGAACACCGGGGAGCTGTTTTTT
cdr3_aa: CASRAKNTGELFF

v_call: TRBV29-1
clone_size: .
d_call: .
j_call: TRBJ2-6
cdr3_nt: TGCAGCGTGAGACCTTTCTCTGGGGCCAACGTCCTGACTTTC
cdr3_aa: CSVRPFSGANVLTF

v_call: TRBV5-1
clone_size: many
d_call: .
j_call: TRBJ2-3
cdr3_nt: TGCGCCAGCAGCTTGGCGGGCACAGATACGCAGTATTTT
cdr3_aa: CASSLAGTDTQYF

v_call: TRBV3-1
clone_size: .
d_call: .
j_call: TRBJ2-5
cdr3_nt: TGTGCCGGCAGCCCCCCGACAGATCAAGAGACCCAGTACTTC
cdr3_aa: CAGSPPTDQETQYF

v_call: TRBV6-5
clone_size: few
d_call: .
j_call: TRBJ2-3
cdr3_nt: TGTGCCAGCAGTTACTCGCGAGGGGGAAGCACAGATACGCAGTATTTT
cdr3_aa: CASSYSRGGSTDTQYF

v_call: TRBV7-2
clone_size: .
d_call: TRBD1
j_call: TRBJ2-3
cdr3_nt: TGTGCCAGCAGCCTTCCCTCCGGGACAGGGCGCGATACGCAGTATTTT
cdr3_aa: CASSLPSGTGRDTQYF

v_call: TRBV9
clone_size: .
d_call: .
j_call: TRBJ2-1
cdr3_nt: TGTGCCAGCAGCTTCCACGTGGGGGGGGCTTACAATGAGCAGTTCTTC
cdr3_aa: CASSFHVGGAYNEQFF

v_call: TRBV4-2
clone_size: .
d_call: .
j_call: TRBJ1-1
cdr3_nt: TGTGCCAGCAGCGCCGGGTCTAAGGGGGACACTGAAGCTTTCTTT
cdr3_aa: CASSAGSKGDTEAFF